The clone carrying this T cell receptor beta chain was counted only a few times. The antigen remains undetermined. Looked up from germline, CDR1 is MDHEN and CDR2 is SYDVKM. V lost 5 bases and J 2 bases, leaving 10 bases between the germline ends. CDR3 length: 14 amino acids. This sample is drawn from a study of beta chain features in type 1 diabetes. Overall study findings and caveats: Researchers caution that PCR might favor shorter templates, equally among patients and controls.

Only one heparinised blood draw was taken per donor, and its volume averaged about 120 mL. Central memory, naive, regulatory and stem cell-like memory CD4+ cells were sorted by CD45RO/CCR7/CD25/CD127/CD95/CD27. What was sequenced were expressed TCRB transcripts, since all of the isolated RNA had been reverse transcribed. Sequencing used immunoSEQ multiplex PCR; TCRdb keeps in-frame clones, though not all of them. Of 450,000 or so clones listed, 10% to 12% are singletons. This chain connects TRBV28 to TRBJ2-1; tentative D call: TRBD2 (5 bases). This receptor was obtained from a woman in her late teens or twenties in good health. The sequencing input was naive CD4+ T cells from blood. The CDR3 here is CASSGPGTYNEQFF. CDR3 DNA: TGTGCCAGCAGTGGCCCGGGAACCTACAATGAGCAGTTCTTC.